The TCR beta chain described here comes from a study of OX40 agonist ivuxolimab in advanced cancers. The wider study: The dose-escalation cohort had hepatocellular carcinoma, melanoma, renal cell or head and neck cancer. Study-level points and caveats: Doses of 0.1 to 3.0 mg/kg were accompanied by clonal expansion of CD4+ and CD8+ blood T cells by week 6.

Produced via immunoSEQ multiplex PCR; TCRdb's table is partial and in-frame only. The table has more than 75,000 clones, approximately 83% seen once; the top ten hold roughly 6%. Per the germline V gene, CDR1 is LGHNA and CDR2 is YSLEER. The CDR3 totals 14 residues. Trimming cost V 2 bases and J 4 bases, with 11 bases left between them. On this clone itself: Its antigen remains unknown.

Systemic immunosuppression or a history of autoimmune disease excluded patients. Specimen: CD4+ or CD8+ T cells sorted from blood, collected in a trial of the OX40 agonist ivuxolimab. This chain connects TRBV4-3 to TRBJ1-1, with D perhaps TRBD1 (5 bases). This TCR was recovered from an adult with an advanced solid tumor such as melanoma, head and neck, liver or kidney cancer. Here the CDR3 reads CASSQWEGSTEAFF. Here the CDR3 DNA reads TGCGCCAGCAGCCAATGGGAGGGGAGCACTGAAGCTTTCTTT.